This T cell receptor (beta chain) was observed in a study of blood T cell repertoires in COVID-19. Study overall: The analysed material was cDNA or gDNA that came from T cells, B-cell-depleted T cells, or PBMCs.

In the study's own analysis: It was from reference gene primer amplification that nucleated cell counts were estimated. Profiling relied on immunoSEQ multiplex PCR, and the TCRdb table lists in-frame clones only, not all of them. Clone size and V and J calls were adopted from that table, with D and trimming inferred from the DNA. The sample carries approximately 220,000 clones, around 82% recorded once. CDR3 length equals 16 residues. Losses at the gene ends were 0 bases for V and 3 bases for J; bases not matched to a gene: 3. Germline values: CDR1 SGHRS, CDR2 YFSETQ. This TCR was sampled from a woman aged 45-65 years who had been exposed to COVID-19. The rearrangement uses TRBV5-1 and TRBJ2-3; 11 bases match TRBD2. The sample comprised PBMCs or T cells enriched from blood (not recorded which). The CDR3 spells CASSLGSGGATDTQYF. The CDR3, as DNA: TGCGCCAGCAGCTTGGGTAGCGGGGGGGCAACAGATACGCAGTATTTT.